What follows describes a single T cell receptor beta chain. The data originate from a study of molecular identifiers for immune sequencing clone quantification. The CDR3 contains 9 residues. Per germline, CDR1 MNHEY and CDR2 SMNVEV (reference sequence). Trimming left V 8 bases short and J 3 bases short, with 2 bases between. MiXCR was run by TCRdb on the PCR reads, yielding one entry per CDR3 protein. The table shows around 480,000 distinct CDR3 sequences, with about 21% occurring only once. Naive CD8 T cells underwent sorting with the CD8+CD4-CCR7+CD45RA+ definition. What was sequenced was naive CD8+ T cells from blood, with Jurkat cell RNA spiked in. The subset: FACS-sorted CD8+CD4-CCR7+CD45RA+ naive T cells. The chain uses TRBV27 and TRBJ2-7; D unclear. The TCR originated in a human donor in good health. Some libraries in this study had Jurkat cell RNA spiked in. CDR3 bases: TGTGCCAGCTACTACGAGCAGTACTTC. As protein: CASYYEQYF.